One T cell receptor beta chain is described in this entry. Its antigen is not known. Samples were taken at baseline and on day 1 of cycles 4 and 7. In germline, CDR1 is SGHDT, CDR2 YYEEEE. CDR3 length equals 16 residues. The trim removed 0 bases at V and 1 base at J, leaving 1 base unmatched. Data came from immunoSEQ multiplex PCR; TCRdb stores just in-frame clones and leaves some out. This table has some 50,000 clones, roughly 90% appearing once. This record belongs to a study of OX40 agonist ivuxolimab in advanced cancers. The overall study: Participants averaged 60 years of age (range about 23 to 79) and were around 83% male. Prior therapy, whether anti-PD-1, anti-PD-L1 or anti-CTLA-4, was allowed, and roughly 44% had some.

Study-level points and caveats: Normalized expansion of T-cell clones was also low for some nonresponders.

This chain links TRBV5-6 with TRBJ2-1; 10 bases fit TRBD1. The clonotype originates from an adult with an advanced solid tumor such as melanoma, head and neck, liver or kidney cancer. The specimen comprised CD4+ or CD8+ T cells sorted from blood, sampled in a trial of the OX40 agonist ivuxolimab. CDR3 sequence: CASSLGGQGSYNEQFF. CDR3 nucleotides: TGTGCCAGCAGCTTGGGGGGACAGGGGTCCTACAATGAGCAGTTCTTC. Filled out from reference TRBV5-6 and TRBJ2-1, the complete variable domain reads DAGVTQSPTHLIKTRGQQVTLRCSPKSGHDTVSWYQQALGQGPQFIFQYYEEEERQRGNFPDRFSGHQFPNYSSELNVNALLLGDSALYLCASSLGGQGSYNEQFFGPGTRLTVL.